This T cell receptor beta chain is from a study of T cell responses to AZD1222 COVID-19 vaccine. Overall study: Analyses pooled second doses at about 4 or about 12 weeks.

CDR3 length: 14 residues. Trimming shortened V by 7 bases and J by 5 bases, and 17 bases separated the two germline ends. Germline V gives CDR1 SQVTM, CDR2 ANQGSEA. Some clones are missing from TCRdb's copy, which holds only in-frame ones; the method was immunoSEQ multiplex PCR. The table includes 100,000 to 150,000 clones, about 85% detected once. This clone was picked up a small number of times. The antigen remains undetermined. Overall study findings and caveats: Spike-specific TCR breadth and depth both grew after two AZD1222 doses. The CD4 TCRs associated with vaccination extended across spike and predominated at 160-218 and 743-854.

The sequences come from peripheral blood, collected on day 0 of AZD1222 vaccination. This receptor was obtained from an adult in good health. The V and J genes are TRBV29-1 and TRBJ1-4, with a weak D call TRBD1 (6 bases). The CDR3: CSATLRGGNEKLFF. The CDR3 region has the DNA TGCAGCGCCACCCTGCGAGGGGGAAATGAAAAACTGTTTTTT.